This T cell receptor beta chain was identified in a study of PD-L1 blockade in urothelial cancer. Time point denoted: peripheral blood 6 weeks after treatment start. It was locally advanced or metastatic urothelial carcinoma that patients had. With V trimmed by 1 base and J by 5 bases, 9 bases remained unmatched. The CDR3 sequence is 17 residues long. The germline V gene has CDR1 SGHTA and CDR2 FQGTGA. Sequencing was performed with immunoSEQ multiplex PCR; in TCRdb, only in-frame clones are kept and a portion is missing. This table has some 48,000 clones, 80% to 90% appearing once. The material sequenced was PBMCs, taken around atezolizumab (anti-PD-L1) treatment. The sequence was obtained from a man in his 70s with urothelial cancer. The chain is built from TRBV7-3 and TRBJ2-1, with TRBD2 matching 9 bases. CDR3 nucleotide sequence: TGTGCCAGCAGCTTAAGGGCGGGAGGGCCGGAAGACAATGAGCAGTTCTTC. Residues: CASSLRAGGPEDNEQFF.